This T cell receptor (beta chain) was captured in a study of shared clonotypes between healthy human individuals. This clone was seen a single time. The CDR3 runs 15 residues. Deletions cut 8 bases from V and 0 bases from J, with 17 bases between. CDR1 and CDR2 from the germline V gene are ENHRY and SYGVKD. Sorted subsets were amplified in replicate PCRs using 150 to 250 ng DNA, about 30,000 T cell genomes. Produced via immunoSEQ multiplex PCR; TCRdb's table is partial and in-frame only. Of about 1 million clones listed, around 74% are singletons. The sequenced sample consisted of memory CD4+ T cells sorted from blood. The subset denotes: CD45RA-negative fraction. The origin of this receptor is a man between 18 and 29 years old in good health. The J gene is TRBJ2-7, the V gene TRBV10-3, with a tentative D call TRBD1 (5 bases). In nucleotides, the CDR3 is TGTGCCATCTCCCCCGCCAGGGCGAGCTCCTACGAGCAGTACTTC. It encodes CAISPARASSYEQYF.